These 17 T cell receptor beta chains originate from one sample sequenced in a study of radiotherapy plus CTLA-4 blockade in lung cancer. The protocol was immunoSEQ multiplex PCR, while the TCRdb copy is restricted to in-frame clones and leaves out a portion. Found here are around 41,000 clones, about 70% of them singletons; the top ten hold over 20%. Material: peripheral blood, obtained from a patient treated with radiotherapy plus ipilimumab. Receptors originate from a human donor with non-small cell lung cancer who had a partial response to radiotherapy plus ipilimumab.

The rearrangement links TRBV7-8 to TRBJ1-3; D is possibly TRBD1 (6 bases). The CDR3 length is 15 residues. Per germline, CDR1 SGHVS and CDR2 FQNEAQ. Trimming took 5 bases from V and 0 from J, leaving 11 bases between them. CDR3 nucleotide sequence: TGTGCCAGCAGCCGTCGGACAGACTCTGGAAACACCATATATTTT. Amino acids: CASSRRTDSGNTIYF.

This chain's CDR3 is CASSQVGGVGANVLTF. CDR3 DNA sequence: TGCGCCAGCAGCCAAGTCGGGGGGGTTGGGGCCAACGTCCTGACTTTC. This rearrangement joins TRBV4-1 to TRBJ2-6, with 8 bases lining up with TRBD2. The CDR3 runs 16 residues. V lost 1 base, J lost 3 bases, and 2 bases stayed unmatched. CDR1 and CDR2 from the germline V gene are MGHRA and YSYEKL.

As regards this clone: No DNA is shown, since the ends of the CDR3 on it are uncertain; the CDR3 is the one TCRdb lists. The genes are TRBV6-1 and TRBJ2-7; the table's D call of TRBD2 was not tested on the DNA. Germline assignment: CDR1 MNHNS and CDR2 SASEGT. Counting both end residues, the CDR3 totals 15 amino acids. The CDR3 loop reads CASILEGTITYEQYF.

The sample holds one count of this clone. The chain uses TRBV19 and TRBJ2-6; unclear D gene. The CDR3 extends over 12 amino acids. With 9 bases removed from V and 2 bases from J, the gap between germline ends came to 5 bases. Germline values: CDR1 LNHDA, CDR2 SQIVND (reference sequence). CDR3 in DNA: TGTGCCAGCTTCGCTGGGGCCAACGTCCTGACTTTC. Translated, it gives CASFAGANVLTF. Looking up the rest from reference TRBV19 and TRBJ2-6 gives the full variable domain: DGGITQSPKYLFRKEGQNVTLSCEQNLNHDAMYWYRQDPGQGLRLIYYSQIVNDFQKGDIAEGYSVSREKKESFPLTVTSAQKNPTAFYLCASFAGANVLTFGAGSRLTVL.

V gene TRBV25-1 combines with J gene TRBJ1-1; a weak D match, TRBD1 (6 bases). Trimming took off 2 bases at V and 4 bases at J, with 11 bases between the two ends. The CDR3 has 14 residues. CDR1 and CDR2 from the germline V gene are MGHDK and SYGVNS. CDR3 nucleotides: TGTGCCAGCAGTGAACGGGAGGGGGGCACTGAAGCTTTCTTT. Encoded protein: CASSEREGGTEAFF.

The chain employs TRBV2 and TRBJ2-3; D may be TRBD1 (7 bases). V was shortened by 7 bases and J by 5 bases, with 19 bases between the two germline ends. Germline CDR1 SNHLY, CDR2 FYNNEI. The CDR3 has 15 residues. CDR3 in DNA: TGTGCCAGCAAGGAGGGGGCCGCGCCGGGAGATACGCAGTATTTT. It is translated as CASKEGAAPGDTQYF.

The chain recombines TRBV19 with TRBJ2-1; D ambiguous. The CDR3 runs 12 residues. Trimming stripped 3 bases from V and 10 bases from J, with 10 bases between. Looked up from germline, CDR1 is LNHDA and CDR2 is SQIVND (reference sequence). CDR3 nucleotide sequence: TGTGCCAGTAGTATCGAGATGAAAGAGCAGTTCTTC. Its protein is CASSIEMKEQFF.

This clone occurred once. V is TRBV7-2 and J is TRBJ2-3; 10 nucleotides match TRBD1. Germline CDR1 is SGHTA and CDR2 is FQGNSA. The J segment lost 2 bases and the V segment lost 2 bases, leaving 13 bases of the junction unmatched. CDR3 length: 19 residues. CDR3 residues: CASSLYPPGQGRLTDTQYF. CDR3 nucleotide sequence: TGTGCCAGCAGCTTATATCCTCCGGGACAGGGGCGTCTCACAGATACGCAGTATTTT.

The CDR3 nucleotides are TGCAGCGTTGACGCAGGGTACACCGGGGAGCTGTTTTTT. This codes for CSVDAGYTGELFF. The chain joins TRBV29-1 to TRBJ2-2; TRBD1 is a possible D gene (5 bases). The germline V and J ends were trimmed by 3 bases and 3 bases, with 8 bases remaining between them. The CDR3 is made up of 13 amino acids. Germline CDR1 SQVTM, CDR2 ANQGSEA.

The chain recombines TRBV15 with TRBJ1-2; TRBD1 agrees at 7 bases. In germline, CDR1 is LNHNV, CDR2 YYDKDF (reference sequence). V shed 3 bases, J shed 7 bases, and the junction held 5 bases outside the gene matches. This CDR3 contains 13 residues. CDR3 sequence: CATSRRQGGGYTF. The CDR3 coding sequence is TGTGCCACCAGCAGGAGACAGGGAGGTGGCTACACCTTC.

Regarding this clone: One base separates it from a far larger clone, so it is likely a read error. This specimen includes other DNA sequences encoding the same CDR3. The chain recombines TRBV9 with TRBJ2-3; possibly TRBD2 for D (7 bases). This CDR3 contains 16 residues. Germline-derived CDR1 and CDR2 are SGDLS and YYNGEE. DNA for the CDR3: TGCGCCAGCAGCCCCTCGGGGGGCGGGGGCACAGATACGCAGTATTTT. Its translation: CASSPSGGGGTDTQYF.

J is TRBJ1-2 and V is TRBV7-9; possibly TRBD1 for D (5 bases). V gave up 5 bases and J gave up 7 bases, with 11 bases separating them. Per germline, CDR1 SEHNR and CDR2 FQNEAQ (reference sequence). The CDR3 length is 12 residues. CDR3 protein: CASSLTAGGYTF. In nucleotides, the CDR3 is TGTGCCAGCAGCCTGACAGCGGGTGGCTACACCTTC. The whole variable domain, filled in from reference TRBV7-9 and TRBJ1-2, reads DTGVSQNPRHKITKRGQNVTFRCDPISEHNRLYWYRQTLGQGPEFLTYFQNEAQLEKSRLLSDRFSAERPKGSFSTLEIQRTEQGDSAMYLCASSLTAGGYTFGSGTRLTVV.

This clone came up a few times. The CDR3, as DNA: TGCAGCGGGAGGACAGGGGGCCCCTATGGCTACACCTTC. It is translated as CSGRTGGPYGYTF. The chain is built from TRBV29-1 and TRBJ1-2, with 11 bases identical to TRBD1. CDR1 SQVTM and CDR2 ANQGSEA come from the germline V gene. V gave up 7 bases and J gave up 4 bases; unmatched junction bases: 5. CDR3 length: 13 residues.

This chain links TRBV6-6 with TRBJ2-7, with 7 bases fitting TRBD2. The V gene end was trimmed by 3 bases and the J gene end by 3 bases; junction bases not matched to a gene: 8. The germline CDR1 and CDR2 sequences are MNHNY and SVGAGI (reference sequence). The CDR3 totals 15 residues. The CDR3 reads CASSYGGSHGYEQYF. The CDR3 DNA reads TGTGCCAGCAGTTATGGCGGGAGTCACGGCTACGAGCAGTACTTC.

The chain uses TRBV5-8 and TRBJ2-7; 8 positions match TRBD1. Germline loops: CDR1 SGHTS, CDR2 YDEGEE. The V gene end was trimmed by 3 bases and the J gene end by 3 bases; junction bases not matched to a gene: 11. The CDR3 contains 16 residues. Here the CDR3 DNA reads TGTGCCAGCAGCTCAACACCGGGACAGGCTGACTACGAGCAGTACTTC. This codes for CASSSTPGQADYEQYF.

The V call is TRBV27, the J call TRBJ2-7; no firm D call. V was clipped by 2 bases and J by 3 bases, with 11 bases between them. Germline lookup yields CDR1 MNHEY and CDR2 SMNVEV (reference sequence). The CDR3 loop spans 14 amino acids. The CDR3 nucleotides are TGTGCCAGCAGTTTAGGAGCTCGGGTCTACGAGCAGTACTTC. Protein: CASSLGARVYEQYF.

The rearrangement links TRBV14 to TRBJ2-7; D unresolved. This CDR3 has 13 residues. V lost 0 bases to trimming and J lost 3 bases, with 6 bases between them. Germline V CDR1 and CDR2: SGHDN, FVKESK. The CDR3 DNA follows: TGTGCCAGCAGCCAAGACGGTGTCTACGAGCAGTACTTC. Its protein product is CASSQDGVYEQYF.